This entry concerns a single TCR beta chain. Its matching antigen is unknown. TCRdb called the 5' RACE reads again in MiXCR, with one record for every CDR3 protein. The data show thousands of distinct CDR3 sequences, roughly 66% seen once. With 1 base removed from V and 1 base from J, the gap between germline ends came to 6 bases. Germline V lookup: CDR1 SGHTA, CDR2 FQGNSA. The CDR3 sequence is 14 residues long. Study observations and caveats: In terms of TCR gene usage, tumor memory CD4+ T cells clustered together with blood and lymph node memory CD4+ cells, as well as with lymph node naive CD4+ cells.

The sequence was collected from a female donor with breast cancer. V is TRBV7-2 and J is TRBJ2-3; D unresolved. Sequencing input: tumor-infiltrating memory CD4+ T cells sorted from the breast tumor. Sample subset: memory CD4+ T cells, CD4+CD45RO+CD25-. The CDR3 coding sequence is TGTGCCAGCAGCTTAGACTTTGGCACAGATACGCAGTATTTT. Protein sequence: CASSLDFGTDTQYF.